These 27 T cell receptor beta chains were all obtained from the same sample, sequenced in a study of T cell responses to AZD1222 COVID-19 vaccine. Sequencing used immunoSEQ multiplex PCR; TCRdb keeps in-frame clones, though not all of them. The table records over 130,000 clones, roughly 90% of them present only once. Sequenced material: peripheral blood, taken 28 days after the second AZD1222 dose. These receptor sequences come from an adult who received the AZD1222 COVID-19 vaccine.

V and J are TRBV30 and TRBJ1-5; 7 nucleotides align to TRBD1. V was pared by 5 bases and J by 1 base, with 11 bases of the junction left unmatched. The CDR3 totals 16 residues. Germline V CDR1 and CDR2: GTSNPN, SVGIG (reference sequence). The CDR3 DNA is TGTGCCTGGGGGACAGTGGATGGGGTAAGCAATCAGCCCCAGCATTTT. Translated, it gives CAWGTVDGVSNQPQHF.

This clone was counted a single time. The gene calls are TRBV5-1 and TRBJ2-5; D is unclear. The ends were cut back, 4 bases at V and 2 bases at J, with 6 bases in the middle. Germline V gene sequence: CDR1 SGHRS, CDR2 YFSETQ. The CDR3 sequence is 12 residues long. In DNA, the CDR3 is TGCGCCAGCAGCGTAGCTCAAGAGACCCAGTACTTC. Its protein product is CASSVAQETQYF.

V usage is TRBV7-3 and J usage is TRBJ2-7; TRBD2 matches at 9 bases. Germline V gene lookup returns CDR1 SGHTA and CDR2 FQGTGA. The CDR3 covers 14 residues. With 5 bases clipped from V and 3 bases from J, the junction kept 5 bases outside the gene matches. The CDR3, as DNA: TGTGCCAGCAGCGCCGGACTAGCGAGCTACGAGCAGTACTTC. Amino acid sequence: CASSAGLASYEQYF.

The chain combines TRBV30 with TRBJ2-5; 9 bases line up with TRBD1. The V gene's germline CDR1 is GTSNPN and CDR2 SVGIG (reference sequence). The J segment lost 2 bases and the V segment lost 3 bases, leaving 7 bases of the junction unmatched. The CDR3 covers 15 residues. CDR3 amino acids: CAWSPGQGRQETQYF. CDR3 DNA sequence: TGTGCCTGGAGCCCAGGACAGGGGCGACAAGAGACCCAGTACTTC.

V and J are TRBV10-1 and TRBJ2-2; 11 bases line up with TRBD1. Germline trimming cut 6 bases from V and 4 bases from J; bases unmatched to any gene: 7. The CDR3 is made up of 16 amino acids. Germline V lookup: CDR1 WNHNN, CDR2 SYGVQD (reference sequence). DNA of the CDR3: TGCGCCAGCAGCTCCGGGACAGGGGGAAGCACCGGGGAGCTGTTTTTT. The encoded protein is CASSSGTGGSTGELFF.

This clone is judged medium-sized. V is TRBV11-2 and J is TRBJ2-1, with D hard to call. The germline CDR1 and CDR2 sequences are SGHAT and FQNNGV. CDR3 length equals 13 residues. With 1 base removed from V and 8 bases from J, the gap between germline ends came to 9 bases. The CDR3 is CASSLVHTHEQFF. For the CDR3, the DNA is TGTGCCAGCAGCTTAGTCCATACTCATGAGCAGTTCTTC.

The V call is TRBV5-1, the J call TRBJ2-7; D ambiguous. V dropped 0 bases and J dropped 2 bases, with 12 bases sitting between them. This CDR3 region has 15 residues. CDR1 is SGHRS, CDR2 YFSETQ, per germline. The CDR3 DNA sequence: TGCGCCAGCAGCTTGGGCCCTTCGGCAGCCTACGAGCAGTACTTC. Amino acids: CASSLGPSAAYEQYF.

The genes are TRBV4-2 and TRBJ1-5; D call uncertain. V was pared by 0 bases and J by 6 bases, with 15 bases between. This CDR3 contains 16 residues. CDR1 and CDR2 from the germline V gene are LGHNA and YNFKEQ. The CDR3 protein is CASSQELDQIGQPQHF. The CDR3 region has the DNA TGTGCCAGCAGCCAAGAGCTTGACCAGATCGGTCAGCCCCAGCATTTT.

The CDR3 DNA follows: TGCAGCGTTGTCTGGGCATCTCTCGCAGATACGCAGTATTTT. As protein: CSVVWASLADTQYF. V is TRBV29-1 and J is TRBJ2-3; D is unresolved. CDR3 size: 14 residues. CDR1 and CDR2 (germline): SQVTM, ANQGSEA. V was trimmed by 4 bases and J by 4 bases, leaving 15 bases between them.

The rearrangement uses TRBV30 and TRBJ2-5; the D is unclear. The CDR3 spans 12 residues. V gave up 3 bases and J gave up 2 bases, with 7 bases separating them. CDR1 and CDR2 (germline): GTSNPN, SVGIG (reference sequence). The CDR3 bases are TGTGCCTGGAGCTTGAGTCAAGAGACCCAGTACTTC. Amino acid sequence: CAWSLSQETQYF.

The rearrangement uses TRBV18 and TRBJ2-3; 8 nucleotides align to TRBD1. The germline gives CDR1 KGHSH, CDR2 LQKENI. V was pared by 3 bases and J by 1 base, with 9 bases of the junction left unmatched. The CDR3 covers 17 residues. CDR3 bases: TGTGCCAGCTCACCGATTCGGGACAGGAGAGGCACAGATACGCAGTATTTT. Its translation: CASSPIRDRRGTDTQYF.

The gene calls are TRBV9 and TRBJ2-2; TRBD2 matches 9 bases. Germline V gives CDR1 SGDLS, CDR2 YYNGEE. The length of the CDR3 is 16 residues. V shed 0 bases, J shed 6 bases, and the junction held 6 bases outside the gene matches. The CDR3 bases are TGTGCCAGCAGCGTAGGGTTAGCGGGAGTCTCCGGGGAGCTGTTTTTT. Translated, it gives CASSVGLAGVSGELFF.

The gene calls are TRBV2 and TRBJ2-3; 9 bases align to TRBD2. The CDR3 runs 14 residues. V shed 6 bases, J shed 3 bases, and the junction held 4 bases outside the gene matches. CDR1 is SNHLY and CDR2 is FYNNEI in the germline V gene. CDR3 DNA sequence: TGTGCCAGCAGAAGAGCGGGAGGAACAGATACGCAGTATTTT. Translating gives CASRRAGGTDTQYF.

This clone turned up a few times. This sequence joins TRBV9 and TRBJ2-2, with D possibly TRBD2 on 6 matching bases. Germline values: CDR1 SGDLS, CDR2 YYNGEE. The ends were cut back, 0 bases at V and 10 bases at J, with 16 bases in the middle. CDR3 length: 15 amino acids. CDR3 nucleotides: TGTGCCAGCAGCGTAGGGGGACTTCGGACCCCGGAGCTGTTTTTT. Its protein product is CASSVGGLRTPELFF. Supplemented by reference TRBV9 and TRBJ2-2, the full variable domain reads DSGVTQTPKHLITATGQRVTLRCSPRSGDLSVYWYQQSLDQGLQFLIQYYNGEERAKGNILERFSAQQFPDLHSELNLSSLELGDSALYFCASSVGGLRTPELFFGEGSRLTVL.

The chain carries TRBV5-1 and TRBJ2-4; 9 bases agree with TRBD2. With V trimmed by 2 bases and J by 8 bases, 14 bases remained unmatched. Germline lookup yields CDR1 SGHRS and CDR2 YFSETQ. The CDR3 runs to 17 residues. CDR3 region: CASSFFSSGANMDIQYF. For the CDR3, the DNA is TGCGCCAGCAGCTTCTTTTCTAGCGGGGCGAATATGGACATTCAGTACTTC.

V usage is TRBV29-1 and J usage is TRBJ1-1; no definite D call. CDR1 is SQVTM, CDR2 ANQGSEA, per germline. The CDR3 consists of 12 residues. Trimming left V 7 bases short and J 1 base short, with 10 bases between. CDR3 loop: CSAVSANTEAFF. CDR3 sequence (DNA): TGCAGCGCCGTGTCAGCGAACACTGAAGCTTTCTTT.

V gene TRBV10-3 combines with J gene TRBJ2-7; D is perhaps TRBD2 (7 bases). The CDR3 runs 14 residues. In germline, CDR1 is ENHRY, CDR2 SYGVKD. V dropped 6 bases and J dropped 3 bases, with 15 bases sitting between them. The CDR3 DNA reads TGTGCCATCAGGGAGAGGGGGAGGGACTACGAGCAGTACTTC. It codes for CAIRERGRDYEQYF.

The chain combines TRBV19 with TRBJ1-3, with D unresolved. V dropped 7 bases and J dropped 2 bases, with 12 bases sitting between them. Germline CDR1 and CDR2: LNHDA and SQIVND (reference sequence). This CDR3 is 14 amino acids long. The CDR3: CASIQTGTGNTIYF. CDR3 coding DNA: TGTGCCAGTATCCAGACCGGGACTGGAAACACCATATATTTT.

The chain couples TRBV28 to TRBJ2-5, with D possibly TRBD1 on 6 matching bases. Germline-derived CDR1 and CDR2 are MDHEN and SYDVKM. This CDR3 region has 14 residues. Between the trimmed V and J ends, which lost 5 bases and 3 bases, there was a span of 13 bases. CDR3 coding DNA: TGTGCCAGCAGTGTGATGGGGGCAGAAGAGACCCAGTACTTC. Protein product: CASSVMGAEETQYF.

The chain uses TRBV6-5 and TRBJ1-1, with D maybe TRBD1 (6 bases). This CDR3 spans 14 amino acids. The germline V gene has CDR1 MNHEY and CDR2 SVGAGI. V shed 2 bases and J shed 5 bases, with 12 bases lying between them. The CDR3 DNA follows: TGTGCCAGCAGTTACGGGGGCCCGGGGACTGAAGCTTTCTTT. Protein: CASSYGGPGTEAFF.

The genes are TRBV7-8 and TRBJ2-7; maybe TRBD2 (5 bases). Germline CDR1 and CDR2: SGHVS and FQNEAQ. V dropped 1 base and J dropped 6 bases, with 16 bases sitting between them. The CDR3 runs to 15 residues. The chain's CDR3 is CASSLVPAFGSEQYF. CDR3 nucleotide sequence: TGTGCCAGCAGCTTAGTCCCGGCCTTTGGGAGCGAGCAGTACTTC.

The chain joins TRBV7-8 to TRBJ2-2; 12 bases match TRBD2. CDR1 and CDR2 (germline): SGHVS, FQNEAQ. V shed 5 bases and J 1 base; nucleotides not matched to a gene: 8. CDR3 length equals 18 residues. The CDR3 reads CASSPSGLAGLNTGELFF. CDR3 sequence (DNA): TGTGCCAGCAGCCCCTCCGGACTAGCGGGGCTGAACACCGGGGAGCTGTTTTTT.

In its sample, this clone was seen once. The chain employs TRBV29-1 and TRBJ2-1; D assignment may be TRBD1 or TRBD2 (6 bases each). Trimming removed 6 bases from V and 3 bases from J, with 21 bases in between. CDR1 is SQVTM, CDR2 ANQGSEA, per germline. This CDR3 contains 16 residues. The CDR3, as DNA: TGCAGCGTCGGGGGACCCCCGGGGGCCAACTACAATGAGCAGTTCTTC. Translated: CSVGGPPGANYNEQFF.

This chain joins TRBV4-1 and TRBJ2-7, with 9 bases identical to TRBD2. Germline loops: CDR1 MGHRA, CDR2 YSYEKL. The CDR3 length is 16 residues. The trim removed 1 base at V and 0 bases at J, leaving 4 bases unmatched. CDR3 sequence: CASSQVETSGSYEQYF. The CDR3 nucleotides are TGCGCCAGCAGCCAAGTGGAGACTAGCGGCTCCTACGAGCAGTACTTC.

The chain couples TRBV5-1 to TRBJ2-3; 9 nucleotides match TRBD2. V trimming: 4 bases; J trimming: 2 bases; junction bases outside the gene matches: 8. CDR1 and CDR2 from the germline V gene are SGHRS and YFSETQ. The CDR3 consists of 16 residues. CDR3 amino acids: CASSLRLAEATDTQYF. In DNA form, the CDR3 reads TGCGCCAGCAGCCTGAGACTAGCGGAGGCCACAGATACGCAGTATTTT.

The table lists this clone with a count of one. The chain links TRBV3-1 (or the pseudogene TRBV3-2) to TRBJ1-3; no clear D. V was trimmed by 4 bases and J by 0 bases, leaving 7 bases between them. The CDR3 has 14 amino acids. CDR1 LGHDT and CDR2 YNNKEL come from the germline V gene (reference sequence). CDR3 loop: CASSLSNSGNTIYF. CDR3 coding DNA: TGTGCCAGCAGCCTTTCTAACTCTGGAAACACCATATATTTT.

This chain joins TRBV7-2 and TRBJ1-2, with D perhaps TRBD1 (6 bases). The germline gives CDR1 SGHTA, CDR2 FQGNSA. Trimming took off 1 base at V and 10 bases at J, with 16 bases between the two ends. This CDR3 is built from 14 residues. CDR3 nucleotide sequence: TGTGCCAGCAGCTTAGGACAGGTCGTTTTCGACTACACCTTC. It encodes CASSLGQVVFDYTF.